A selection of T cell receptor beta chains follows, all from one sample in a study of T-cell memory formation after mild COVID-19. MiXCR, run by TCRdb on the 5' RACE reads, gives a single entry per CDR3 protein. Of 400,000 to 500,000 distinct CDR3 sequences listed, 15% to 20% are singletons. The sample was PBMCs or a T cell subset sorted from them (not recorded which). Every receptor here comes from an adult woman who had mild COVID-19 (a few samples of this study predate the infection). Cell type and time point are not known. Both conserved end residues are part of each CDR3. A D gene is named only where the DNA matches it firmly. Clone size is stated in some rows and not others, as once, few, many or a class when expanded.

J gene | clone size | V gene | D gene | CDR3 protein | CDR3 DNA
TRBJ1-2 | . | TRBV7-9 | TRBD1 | CASSSTGHYGYTF | TGTGCCAGCAGCTCGACAGGGCACTATGGCTACACCTTC
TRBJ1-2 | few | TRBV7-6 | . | CASSLGTTANYGYTF | TGTGCCAGCAGCTTAGGAACGACTGCTAACTATGGCTACACCTTC
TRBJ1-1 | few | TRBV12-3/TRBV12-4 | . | CASSFLSRDAFF | TGTGCCAGCAGTTTCCTGTCCAGGGATGCTTTCTTT
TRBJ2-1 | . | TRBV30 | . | CAWSSDSYNEQFF | TGTGCCTGGAGCTCAGACAGTTACAATGAGCAGTTCTTC
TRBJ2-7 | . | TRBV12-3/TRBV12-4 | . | CASSLDSRDTPSYEQYF | TGTGCCAGCAGTTTGGATAGCCGGGACACGCCTTCCTACGAGCAGTACTTC
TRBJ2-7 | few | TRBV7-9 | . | CASSDRASYEQYF | TGTGCCAGCAGCGATCGGGCCTCCTACGAGCAGTACTTC
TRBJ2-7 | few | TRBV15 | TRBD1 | CATSRGQGDIYEQYF | TGTGCCACCAGCAGAGGACAGGGGGACATATACGAGCAGTACTTC
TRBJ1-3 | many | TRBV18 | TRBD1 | CASSPLDRNPSGNTIYF | TGTGCCAGCTCACCACTGGACAGGAACCCCTCTGGAAACACCATATATTTT
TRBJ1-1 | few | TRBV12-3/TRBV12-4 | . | CASSWFGLSTEAFF | TGTGCCAGCAGTTGGTTCGGACTGAGCACTGAAGCTTTCTTT
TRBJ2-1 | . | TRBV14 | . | CASSHADSRIYNEQFF | TGTGCCAGCAGCCATGCGGACAGTAGAATATACAATGAGCAGTTCTTC
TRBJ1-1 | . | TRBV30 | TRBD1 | CAWSRQGKTEAFF | TGTGCCTGGAGTCGACAGGGAAAGACTGAAGCTTTCTTT
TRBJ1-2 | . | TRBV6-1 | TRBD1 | CASSPRDRGHGYTF | TGTGCCAGCAGTCCAAGGGACAGGGGACATGGCTACACCTTC
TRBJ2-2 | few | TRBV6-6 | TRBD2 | CASRTLAGGENTGELFF | TGTGCCAGCAGGACGCTAGCGGGGGGGGAGAACACCGGGGAGCTGTTTTTT
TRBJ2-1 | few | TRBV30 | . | CAWSVLGQTQQFF | TGTGCCTGGAGTGTACTGGGGCAGACTCAGCAGTTCTTC
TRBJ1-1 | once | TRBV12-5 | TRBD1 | CASGSSHRGTEAFF | TGTGCTAGTGGCTCATCCCACAGGGGCACTGAAGCTTTCTTT
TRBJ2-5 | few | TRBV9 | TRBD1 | CASTGTGGYQETQYF | TGTGCCAGCACCGGGACAGGGGGGTACCAAGAGACCCAGTACTTC
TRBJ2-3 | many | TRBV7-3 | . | CASSDNLGGGTDTQYF | TGTGCCAGTAGCGACAATCTAGGGGGAGGAACAGATACGCAGTATTTT
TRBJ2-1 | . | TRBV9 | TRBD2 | CASSVSQVAGERSYNEQFF | TGTGCCAGCAGCGTTTCTCAAGTAGCGGGGGAACGGTCCTACAATGAGCAGTTCTTC
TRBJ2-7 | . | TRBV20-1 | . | CSARYWAGQNEQYF | TGCAGTGCTAGATATTGGGCGGGACAGAACGAGCAGTACTTC
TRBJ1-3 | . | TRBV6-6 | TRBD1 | CASRSGTGDGNTIYF | TGTGCCAGCAGATCCGGGACAGGGGACGGAAACACCATATATTTT
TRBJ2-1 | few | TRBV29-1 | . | CSVDRDNEQFF | TGCAGCGTTGACAGGGACAATGAGCAGTTCTTC
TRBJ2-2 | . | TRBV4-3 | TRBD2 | CASSQERLRAGADTGELFF | TGCGCCAGCAGCCAAGAGAGGCTTAGAGCGGGAGCGGACACCGGGGAGCTGTTTTTT
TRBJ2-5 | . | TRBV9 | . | CASSVTQGGETQYF | TGTGCCAGCAGCGTAACTCAGGGAGGAGAGACCCAGTACTTC
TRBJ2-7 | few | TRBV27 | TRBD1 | CASGVGTGIDEQYF | TGTGCCAGCGGTGTAGGGACAGGGATCGACGAGCAGTACTTC
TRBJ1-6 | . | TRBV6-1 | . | CASEGREGSPLHF | TGTGCCAGCGAGGGACGAGAAGGGTCACCCCTCCACTTT
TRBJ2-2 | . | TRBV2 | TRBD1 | CASSEPGTGTGEQFF | TGTGCCAGCAGTGAGCCCGGGACAGGGACCGGGGAGCAGTTTTTT
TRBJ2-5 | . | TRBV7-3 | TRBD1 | CASSPTGYPGQGAGETQYF | TGTGCCAGCAGCCCAACCGGGTACCCGGGACAGGGGGCTGGAGAGACCCAGTACTTC
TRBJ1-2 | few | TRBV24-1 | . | CATTDPGTGGYTF | TGTGCCACCACCGATCCGGGGACTGGAGGCTACACCTTC
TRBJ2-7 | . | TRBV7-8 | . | CASSLESENEQYF | TGTGCCAGCAGCTTAGAATCGGAGAACGAGCAGTACTTC
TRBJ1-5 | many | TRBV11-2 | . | CASSSRGNQPQHF | TGTGCCAGCAGCTCCAGGGGCAATCAGCCCCAGCATTTT
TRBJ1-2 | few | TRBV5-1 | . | CASSLKPGTYGYTF | TGCGCCAGCAGCTTAAAACCAGGGACATACGGCTACACCTTC
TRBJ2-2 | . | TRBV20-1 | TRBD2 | CSARRAGGGLGELFF | TGCAGTGCTAGAAGGGCGGGAGGAGGCTTAGGGGAGCTGTTTTTT
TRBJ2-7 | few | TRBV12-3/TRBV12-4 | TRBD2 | CASRERGMSYEQYF | TGTGCCAGCAGGGAGCGGGGGATGTCCTACGAGCAGTACTTC
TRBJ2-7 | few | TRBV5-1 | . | CASSFPSSSEQYF | TGCGCCAGCAGCTTCCCTAGTAGTTCCGAGCAGTACTTC
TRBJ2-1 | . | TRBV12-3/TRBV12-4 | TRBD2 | CASSYVTSENEQFF | TGTGCCAGCAGTTATGTCACTAGCGAGAATGAGCAGTTCTTC
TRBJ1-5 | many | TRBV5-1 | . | CASSLGTESNQPQHF | TGCGCCAGCAGCTTGGGGACAGAGAGCAATCAGCCCCAGCATTTT
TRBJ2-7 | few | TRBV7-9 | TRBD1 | CASSDRAYEQYF | TGTGCCAGCAGCGACAGGGCGTACGAGCAGTACTTC
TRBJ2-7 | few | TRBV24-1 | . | CAIMVLPNNEQYF | TGTGCCATAATGGTTCTCCCAAATAACGAGCAGTACTTC
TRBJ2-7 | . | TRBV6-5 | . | CASSPGTGQQYF | TGTGCCAGCAGTCCTGGTACAGGGCAGCAGTACTTC
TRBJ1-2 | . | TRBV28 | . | CASSFSLDKGYTF | TGTGCCAGCAGTTTCTCCCTGGACAAGGGCTACACCTTC
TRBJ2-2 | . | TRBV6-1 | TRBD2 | CASSEHGGGRTGELFF | TGTGCCAGCAGTGAACACGGCGGGGGGCGTACCGGGGAGCTGTTTTTT
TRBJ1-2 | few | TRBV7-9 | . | CASSLAPNLSMGGYTF | TGTGCCAGCAGCTTAGCGCCGAACCTCTCGATGGGTGGCTACACCTTC
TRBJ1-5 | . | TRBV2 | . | CASSESGTLKPQHF | TGTGCCAGCAGTGAATCCGGGACCCTCAAGCCCCAGCATTTT
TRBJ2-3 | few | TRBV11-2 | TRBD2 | CASSPIAGGVRDTQYF | TGTGCCAGCAGCCCAATTGCTGGGGGGGTGAGAGATACGCAGTATTTT
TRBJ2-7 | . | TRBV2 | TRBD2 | CASRDGLAGLPYEQYF | TGTGCCAGCAGGGACGGACTAGCGGGCCTACCCTACGAGCAGTACTTC
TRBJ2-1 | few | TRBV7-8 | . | CASSSRADSRYNEQFF | TGTGCCAGCAGCTCCAGGGCGGACTCGCGCTACAATGAGCAGTTCTTC
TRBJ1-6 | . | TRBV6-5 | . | CASSVTQGEDSPLHF | TGTGCCAGCAGTGTCACACAGGGTGAGGATTCACCCCTCCACTTT
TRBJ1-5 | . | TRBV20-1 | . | CSARTPDQPQHF | TGCAGTGCCCGGACACCTGATCAGCCCCAGCATTTT